Sequencing of this T cell receptor (beta chain) was carried out in a study of naive and memory T cell subsets. The study's findings and limits: A clonotype means one alpha or beta sequence, not an alpha/beta pair.

CD8 T cells were positively selected from what remained after CD4 positive selection. The beta constant-region primer was an equimolar mix of two oligonucleotides covering TRBC1 and TRBC2. TCRdb passed the UMI-ligation and nested PCR reads through MiXCR, listing each CDR3 protein once. Of over 75,000 distinct CDR3 sequences in the sample, roughly 13% were seen once. This clonotype has only a few counts. The target antigen is unknown. The germline V gene has CDR1 SGHTA and CDR2 FQGNSA. V was trimmed by 0 bases and J by 10 bases, leaving 10 bases between them. CDR3 length equals 14 residues. The chain couples TRBV7-2 to TRBJ1-6; D not certain. The sequenced sample was central memory CD4+ T cells from blood. This receptor was obtained from a human donor in good health. The CDR3 loop reads CASSLAGQGSPLHF. In DNA form, the CDR3 reads TGTGCCAGCAGCTTAGCGGGCCAAGGGTCACCCCTCCACTTT.